This entry concerns a single T cell receptor beta chain. CDR3 length equals 16 residues. The germline CDR1 and CDR2 sequences are MNHGY and SVAAGI. V was clipped by 0 bases and J by 2 bases, with 14 bases between them. This entry comes from a study of blood T cell repertoires in COVID-19. Study-level information: Both acute and convalescent COVID-19 samples were obtained from the United States, Italy and Spain.

The method was immunoSEQ multiplex PCR; TCRdb's version includes in-frame clones alone and lacks a portion of them. The sample records approximately 61,000 clones, around 77% being singletons. This sequence originates from a man older than 75 with active or convalescent COVID-19. The chain recombines TRBV6-9 with TRBJ2-7; D possibly corresponds to TRBD1 (6 bases). Sample: peripheral blood. The CDR3 sequence: CASSYSALQGTYEQYF. CDR3 nucleotide sequence: TGTGCCAGCAGTTATTCGGCACTACAGGGAACCTACGAGCAGTACTTC.